This passage covers 19 T cell receptor beta chains from one sample sequenced in a study of T cells in Graves' hyperthyroidism and ophthalmopathy. TCR beta CDR3 regions were amplified from RNA. The study used the HTBI primer set for a first-round RT-PCR of the TCR CDR3. TCRdb re-called the multiplex PCR reads through MiXCR, storing one row per CDR3 protein. This table has under 300,000 distinct CDR3 sequences, around 13% appearing once. Input material: blood. Receptors originate from a woman in her 40s with Graves' hyperthyroidism.

There are many counts of this clonotype. V usage is TRBV7-3 and J usage is TRBJ1-2; 10 bases match TRBD1. From germline, CDR1 is SGHTA and CDR2 FQGTGA. The CDR3 loop spans 14 amino acids. The V gene end was trimmed by 3 bases and the J gene end by 7 bases; junction bases not matched to a gene: 5. The CDR3 DNA reads as TGTGCCAGCAGCTTGACAGGGGGCAGTGGTGGCTACACCTTC. Its translation: CASSLTGGSGGYTF.

The genes are TRBV3-1 and TRBJ1-4; D not resolved. Germline V CDR1 and CDR2: LGHDT, YNNKEL (reference sequence). The CDR3 sequence is 15 residues long. Trimming removed 3 bases from V and 7 bases from J, with 15 bases in between. The CDR3 protein is CASSHYSGLGEKLFF. In nucleotides, the CDR3 is TGTGCCAGCAGCCACTACAGTGGATTGGGTGAAAAACTGTTTTTT.

This clonotype has a count of ten or more. This rearrangement joins TRBV2 to TRBJ1-2; the D gene is possibly TRBD1 (6 bases). This CDR3 region has 13 residues. V was shortened by 1 base and J by 5 bases, with 8 bases between the two germline ends. The V gene's germline CDR1 is SNHLY and CDR2 FYNNEI. CDR3 sequence: CASSEGTAYGYTF. The CDR3, as DNA: TGTGCCAGCAGTGAAGGGACAGCATATGGCTACACCTTC.

This clonotype was seen at least ten times. This sequence joins TRBV5-1 and TRBJ2-7; 7 bases are a match to TRBD2. Germline values: CDR1 SGHRS, CDR2 YFSETQ. The CDR3 extends over 15 amino acids. V gave up 0 bases and J gave up 6 bases; unmatched junction bases: 9. For the CDR3, the DNA is TGCGCCAGCAGCTTGGGTGGCGGGAGTTCCCGCGAGCAGTACTTC. It encodes CASSLGGGSSREQYF.

This clonotype was picked up a small number of times. J is TRBJ2-5 and V is TRBV7-3, with no clear D. The CDR3 runs 13 residues. V lost 5 bases, J lost 5 bases, and 12 bases lay in between. CDR1 is SGHTA and CDR2 is FQGTGA in the germline V gene. The CDR3 here is CASSLWATETQYF. The CDR3 nucleotides read TGTGCCAGCAGCCTCTGGGCGACCGAGACCCAGTACTTC.

This clonotype appeared many times. The chain couples TRBV12-3 or TRBV12-4 to TRBJ2-7; 14 bases map to TRBD2. Trimming at V came to 6 bases and at J to 3 bases, leaving 4 bases not matched to a gene. The CDR3 is 15 residues long. The CDR3 loop reads CASRFGTSGGYEQYF. The CDR3 nucleotides read TGTGCCAGCAGGTTCGGGACTAGCGGGGGCTACGAGCAGTACTTC.

This clonotype appeared a few times. The V call is TRBV14, the J call TRBJ2-5; possibly TRBD1 for D (6 bases). Between the trimmed V and J ends, which lost 1 base and 9 bases, there was a span of 12 bases. The CDR3 is 13 residues long. Looked up from germline, CDR1 is SGHDN and CDR2 is FVKESK. CDR3 protein: CASSQVGQSPQYF. The CDR3 bases are TGTGCCAGCAGCCAAGTCGGACAGTCTCCCCAGTACTTC.

There are many counts of this clonotype. This chain links TRBV12-3 or TRBV12-4 with TRBJ2-5; D is unresolved. CDR3 length: 12 amino acids. Trimming pared 8 bases from V and 7 bases from J, leaving 14 bases between. This CDR3 is CASSEVSGTQYF. The CDR3 DNA reads as TGTGCCAGCTCTGAGGTATCGGGGACCCAGTACTTC.

This clonotype occurred many times. The chain employs TRBV3-1 and TRBJ1-4; D is ambiguous. Germline-derived CDR1 and CDR2 are LGHDT and YNNKEL (reference sequence). With 1 base removed from V and 8 bases from J, the gap between germline ends came to 5 bases. This CDR3 spans 12 amino acids. The chain's CDR3 is CASSQAQEKLFF. The CDR3 bases are TGTGCCAGCAGCCAAGCCCAGGAAAAACTGTTTTTT.

This clonotype was seen a handful of times. The chain links TRBV7-9 to TRBJ2-7; 11 positions agree with TRBD2. Germline V gives CDR1 SEHNR, CDR2 FQNEAQ (reference sequence). The CDR3 extends over 18 amino acids. V lost 2 bases and J lost 4; bases outside the gene matches: 13. This CDR3 reads CASSLPGTSLAGVYEQYF. For the CDR3, the DNA is TGTGCCAGCAGCTTACCGGGGACATCACTAGCGGGAGTATACGAGCAGTACTTC.

Ten or more counts support this clonotype. The rearrangement uses TRBV12-3 or TRBV12-4 and TRBJ1-5; D perhaps matches TRBD1 (6 bases). Trimming cost V 1 base and J 4 bases, with 17 bases left between them. CDR3 size: 17 residues. For the CDR3, the DNA is TGTGCCAGCAGTTTAGAGGGTTGGACAGATAGTAATCAGCCCCAGCATTTT. Amino acids: CASSLEGWTDSNQPQHF.

This clonotype was seen ten or more times. This chain uses TRBV11-3 with TRBJ2-1, with 8 bases aligning to TRBD2. V gave up 6 bases and J gave up 9 bases; unmatched junction bases: 4. Germline values: CDR1 SGHNT, CDR2 YENEEA. CDR3 length: 12 amino acids. The CDR3 DNA follows: TGTGCCAGCAGGCTTAGCGGGACTGAGCAGTTCTTC. Translation: CASRLSGTEQFF.

This clonotype was recorded at least ten times. The chain recombines TRBV10-3 with TRBJ1-2; 8 bases fit TRBD1. V shed 5 bases, J shed 6 bases, and the junction held 5 bases outside the gene matches. The CDR3 runs to 13 residues. The germline gives CDR1 ENHRY, CDR2 SYGVKD. The CDR3 DNA follows: TGTGCCATCAGTCCCGACAGGGGAGATGGCTACACCTTC. This gives the protein CAISPDRGDGYTF.

This clonotype occurred many times. The chain is built from TRBV5-1 and TRBJ2-1; D perhaps matches TRBD1 (5 bases). The CDR3 sequence is 13 residues long. Germline V gene data show CDR1 as SGHRS and CDR2 as YFSETQ. The V end lost 1 base, the J end lost 5 bases, and 7 bases lay between the germline ends. CDR3 sequence (DNA): TGCGCCAGCAGCTTGCCCAGGGACAATGAGCAGTTCTTC. Amino acids: CASSLPRDNEQFF.

This chain connects TRBV29-1 to TRBJ2-7; the match to TRBD1 covers 11 bases. Unmatched junction bases numbered 5, after V lost 7 bases and J lost 3 bases. The CDR3 has 13 residues. The germline gives CDR1 SQVTM, CDR2 ANQGSEA. The CDR3 region has the DNA TGCAGCGCCGAGGGGACAGGGGGCTACGAGCAGTACTTC. Residues: CSAEGTGGYEQYF.

This clonotype was seen ten or more times. J is TRBJ2-5 and V is TRBV11-2; 7 positions agree with TRBD1. The germline gives CDR1 SGHAT, CDR2 FQNNGV. V lost 0 bases and J lost 2; bases outside the gene matches: 3. The CDR3 sequence is 15 residues long. The CDR3 sequence is CASSLDPGQQETQYF. CDR3 coding DNA: TGTGCCAGCAGCTTAGACCCGGGACAGCAAGAGACCCAGTACTTC.

This clonotype was counted many times. The rearrangement links TRBV12-3 or TRBV12-4 to TRBJ2-2, with a weak D call TRBD2 (5 bases). Between the trimmed V and J ends, which lost 6 bases and 6 bases, there was a span of 11 bases. The CDR3 is 13 residues long. The CDR3 spells CASSRTGPGELFF. The CDR3 bases are TGTGCCAGCAGCCGGACTGGCCCCGGGGAGCTGTTTTTT.

This clonotype was counted many times. This chain joins TRBV2 and TRBJ2-7; D is unresolved. Germline V gene sequence: CDR1 SNHLY, CDR2 FYNNEI. The CDR3 extends over 15 amino acids. V lost 3 bases and J lost 1, with 13 bases in between. Here the CDR3 reads CASSDFAPVSYEQYF. The CDR3 nucleotides are TGTGCCAGCAGTGATTTCGCACCGGTATCCTACGAGCAGTACTTC.

This clonotype has ten or more counts. The chain's CDR3 is CASRNSGTVYEQYF. DNA for the CDR3: TGTGCCAGCAGGAACTCCGGGACAGTCTACGAGCAGTACTTC. This sequence joins TRBV6-1 and TRBJ2-7; 7 bases fit TRBD1. The CDR3 covers 14 residues. Per germline, CDR1 MNHNS and CDR2 SASEGT. V trimming: 6 bases; J trimming: 3 bases; junction bases outside the gene matches: 8.